A single sample is the source of the 12 T cell receptor beta chains below, sequenced in a study of cytomegalovirus exposure and HLA in healthy donors. Here immunoSEQ multiplex PCR was the method, and the copy in TCRdb shows in-frame clones only, minus some. The sample shows fewer than 350,000 clones, around 89% of them seen only once. Input material: PBMCs. The receptors originated from a woman under 30 in good health and CMV-seronegative.

This chain uses TRBV28 with TRBJ2-1; D uncertain. CDR1 is MDHEN, CDR2 SYDVKM, per germline. Between the trimmed V and J ends, which lost 6 bases and 1 base, there was a span of 16 bases. This CDR3 has 16 residues. The CDR3 DNA follows: TGTGCCAGCAGCGGATTTCCAGGTCGGTCCTACAATGAGCAGTTCTTC. As protein: CASSGFPGRSYNEQFF. The full variable domain, its missing parts supplied by reference TRBV28 and TRBJ2-1, is DVKVTQSSRYLVKRTGEKVFLECVQDMDHENMFWYRQDPGLGLRLIYFSYDVKMKEKGDIPEGYSVSREKKERFSLILESASTNQTSMYLCASSGFPGRSYNEQFFGPGTRLTVL.

This chain joins TRBV28 and TRBJ2-7; D might be TRBD2 (6 bases). The length of the CDR3 is 14 residues. V was cut by 6 bases and J by 5 bases, with 17 bases left in between. The germline gives CDR1 MDHEN, CDR2 SYDVKM. CDR3 region: CASRGGGNSNEQYF. Here the CDR3 DNA reads TGTGCCAGCAGGGGGGGAGGCAATAGCAACGAGCAGTACTTC.

The chain carries TRBV28 and TRBJ2-5; D is ambiguous. This CDR3 comprises 14 residues. Between the trimmed V and J ends, which lost 10 bases and 3 bases, there was a span of 18 bases. Germline values: CDR1 MDHEN, CDR2 SYDVKM. The CDR3: CAIEAWNEKETQYF. CDR3 in DNA: TGTGCCATCGAGGCGTGGAACGAGAAAGAGACCCAGTACTTC.

The chain joins TRBV2 to TRBJ2-3, with D maybe TRBD2 (6 bases). The CDR3 is 14 amino acids. Germline-derived CDR1 and CDR2 are SNHLY and FYNNEI. The V end was cut by 6 bases, the J end by 2 bases, with 12 bases between. The CDR3 protein is CASRKGGNTDTQYF. The CDR3 nucleotides read TGTGCCAGCAGGAAAGGAGGGAACACAGATACGCAGTATTTT.

This clone has a handful of counts. At one boundary the junction diverges from the germline segment, which might be a read error. The chain has TRBV7-7 and TRBJ2-1; either TRBD1 or TRBD2 may fit D (6 bases each). CDR3 size: 14 residues. Germline CDR1 SSHAT, CDR2 FNYEAQ (reference sequence). CDR3 bases: TGTGCTAGCAGCTTAGGGGGGCAGGGCGGGGAGCAGTTCTTC. This translates into CASSLGGQGGEQFF.

This rearrangement joins TRBV19 to TRBJ1-1; perhaps TRBD1 as D (5 bases). The CDR3 loop spans 12 amino acids. Trimming pared 3 bases from V and 10 bases from J, leaving 12 bases between. Germline CDR1 and CDR2: LNHDA and SQIVND (reference sequence). The CDR3 region has the DNA TGTGCCAGTAGTATCCAGGGCGGAGCAGCTTTCTTT. Protein product: CASSIQGGAAFF.

This chain connects TRBV19 to TRBJ2-7; D is unclear. The germline CDR1 and CDR2 sequences are LNHDA and SQIVND (reference sequence). CDR3 length: 15 amino acids. The ends were cut back, 2 bases at V and 2 bases at J, with 13 bases in the middle. This chain's CDR3 is CASSILPRPTYEQYF. CDR3 sequence (DNA): TGTGCCAGTAGTATACTCCCCAGGCCGACCTACGAGCAGTACTTC.

The chain joins TRBV5-1 to TRBJ2-7; D is possibly TRBD2 (5 bases). Per germline, CDR1 SGHRS and CDR2 YFSETQ. The CDR3 is made up of 13 amino acids. V was clipped by 3 bases and J by 0 bases, with 7 bases between them. The DNA of the CDR3 is TGCGCCAGCAGCTCGGAGGTCTCCTACGAGCAGTACTTC. Translating gives CASSSEVSYEQYF.

The gene calls are TRBV29-1 and TRBJ1-1, with D tentatively TRBD1 (5 bases). V lost 5 bases, J lost 6 bases, and 16 bases lay in between. Per the germline V gene, CDR1 is SQVTM and CDR2 is ANQGSEA. This CDR3 has 13 amino acids. The CDR3: CSVMTRQTAEAFF. In DNA form, the CDR3 reads TGCAGCGTTATGACGCGACAGACGGCTGAAGCTTTCTTT.

This chain links TRBV29-1 with TRBJ2-1; possibly TRBD2 for D (6 bases). Trimming pared 3 bases from V and 8 bases from J, leaving 17 bases between. Looked up from germline, CDR1 is SQVTM and CDR2 is ANQGSEA. The CDR3 contains 14 residues. The CDR3 DNA is TGCAGCGTTGATCGCCTAGCGCTCCTCGATGAGCAGTTCTTC. Its translation is CSVDRLALLDEQFF.

This clone has just one count. The rearrangement uses TRBV13 and TRBJ2-7; 10 nucleotides align to TRBD1. The CDR3 has 13 amino acids. The germline gives CDR1 PRHDT, CDR2 FYEKMQ (reference sequence). Trimming removed 3 bases from V and 7 bases from J; junction bases left unmatched: 3. The CDR3 DNA reads TGTGCCAGCAGCTTGGACAGGGGGAGGGAGCAGTACTTC. It translates to CASSLDRGREQYF.

This chain joins TRBV7-6 and TRBJ2-5; D may be TRBD2 (6 bases). Trimming removed 1 base at V and 3 bases at J, with 15 bases between. The CDR3 consists of 16 residues. Per the germline V gene, CDR1 is SGHVS and CDR2 is FNYEAQ. CDR3 bases: TGTGCCAGCAGCTTAGGAGTGCGGGACGGCGAAGAGACCCAGTACTTC. It codes for CASSLGVRDGEETQYF.